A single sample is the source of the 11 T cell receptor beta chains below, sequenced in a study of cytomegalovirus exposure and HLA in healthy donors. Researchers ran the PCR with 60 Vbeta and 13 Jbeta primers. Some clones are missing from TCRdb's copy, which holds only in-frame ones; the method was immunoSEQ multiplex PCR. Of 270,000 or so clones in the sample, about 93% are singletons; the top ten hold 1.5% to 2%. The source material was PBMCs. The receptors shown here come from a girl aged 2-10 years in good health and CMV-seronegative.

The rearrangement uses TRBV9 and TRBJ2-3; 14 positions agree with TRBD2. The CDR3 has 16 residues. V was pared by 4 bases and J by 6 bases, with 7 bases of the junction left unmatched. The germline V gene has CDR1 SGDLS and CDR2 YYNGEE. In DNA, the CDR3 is TGTGCCAGCAGCCCGACTAGCGGGAGGGGGACGGATACGCAGTATTTT. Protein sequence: CASSPTSGRGTDTQYF.

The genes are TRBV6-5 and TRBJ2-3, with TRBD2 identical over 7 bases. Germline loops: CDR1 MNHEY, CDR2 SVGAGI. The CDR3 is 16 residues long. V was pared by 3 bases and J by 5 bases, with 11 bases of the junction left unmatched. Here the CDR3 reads CASSYFTGSGGDTQYF. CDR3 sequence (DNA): TGTGCCAGCAGTTATTTCACAGGCTCGGGGGGAGATACGCAGTATTTT.

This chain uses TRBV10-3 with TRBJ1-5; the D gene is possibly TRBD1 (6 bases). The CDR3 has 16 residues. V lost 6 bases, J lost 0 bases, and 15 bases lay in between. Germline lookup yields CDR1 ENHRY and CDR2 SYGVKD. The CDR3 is CAISSGTINSNQPQHF. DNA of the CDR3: TGTGCCATCAGCTCCGGGACAATCAATAGCAATCAGCCCCAGCATTTT.

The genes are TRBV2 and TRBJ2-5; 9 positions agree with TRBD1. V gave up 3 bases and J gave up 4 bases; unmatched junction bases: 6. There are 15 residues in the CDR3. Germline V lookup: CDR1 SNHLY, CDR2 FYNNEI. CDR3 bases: TGTGCCAGCAGTGATGGGGGACAGGGTAGAGAGACCCAGTACTTC. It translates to CASSDGGQGRETQYF.

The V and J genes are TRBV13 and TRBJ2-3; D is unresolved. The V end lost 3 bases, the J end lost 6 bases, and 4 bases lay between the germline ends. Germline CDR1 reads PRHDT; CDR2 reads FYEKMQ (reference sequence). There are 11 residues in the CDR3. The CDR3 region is CASSFMDTQYF. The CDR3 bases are TGTGCCAGCAGCTTTATGGATACGCAGTATTTT.

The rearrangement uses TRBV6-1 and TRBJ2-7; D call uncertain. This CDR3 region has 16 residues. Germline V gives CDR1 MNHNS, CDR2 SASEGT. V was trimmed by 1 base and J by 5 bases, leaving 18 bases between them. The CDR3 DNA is TGTGCCAGCAGTGAAGGCCTATCGTTTTTCTTCCACGAGCAGTACTTC. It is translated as CASSEGLSFFFHEQYF.

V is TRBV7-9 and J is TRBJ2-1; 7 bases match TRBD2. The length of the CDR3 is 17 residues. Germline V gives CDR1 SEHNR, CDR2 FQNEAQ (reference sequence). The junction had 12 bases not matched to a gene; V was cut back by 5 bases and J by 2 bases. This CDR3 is CASSPLSGAGAYNEQFF. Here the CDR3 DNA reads TGTGCCAGCAGCCCCCTCTCCGGGGCGGGAGCCTACAATGAGCAGTTCTTC.

CDR3 loop: CATQRGDRLGDTQYF. In DNA form, the CDR3 reads TGTGCCACCCAGAGAGGGGACAGGCTAGGAGATACGCAGTATTTT. The rearrangement uses TRBV19 and TRBJ2-3; 8 bases map to TRBD1. The CDR3 runs 15 residues. Germline loops: CDR1 LNHDA, CDR2 SQIVND (reference sequence). With V trimmed by 10 bases and J by 5 bases, 14 bases remained unmatched.

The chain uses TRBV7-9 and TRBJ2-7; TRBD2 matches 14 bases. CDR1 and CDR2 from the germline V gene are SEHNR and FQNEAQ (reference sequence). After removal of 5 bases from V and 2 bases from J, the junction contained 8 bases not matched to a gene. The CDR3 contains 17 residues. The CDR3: CASSRGTSGSRAYEQYF. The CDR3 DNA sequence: TGTGCCAGCAGCCGTGGGACTAGCGGGAGTAGGGCCTACGAGCAGTACTTC.

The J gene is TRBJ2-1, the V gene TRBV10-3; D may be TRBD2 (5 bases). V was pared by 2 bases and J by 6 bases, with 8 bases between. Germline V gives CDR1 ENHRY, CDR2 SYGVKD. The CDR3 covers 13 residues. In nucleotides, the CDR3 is TGTGCCATCAGTGAGCGTGGGAGCAATGAGCAGTTCTTC. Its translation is CAISERGSNEQFF.

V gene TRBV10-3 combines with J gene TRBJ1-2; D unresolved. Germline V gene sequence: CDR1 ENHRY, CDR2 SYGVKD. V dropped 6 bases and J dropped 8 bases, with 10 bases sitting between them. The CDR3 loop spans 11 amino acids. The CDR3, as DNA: TGTGCCATCAGAGAGGTTAGCGGCTACACCTTC. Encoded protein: CAIREVSGYTF.